This T cell receptor (beta chain) was found in a study of PD-1 blockade in mismatch repair-deficient tumors. As for the study in general: Enrolled about 2012-2016, patients had progressing, pretreated mismatch repair-deficient cancers of about a dozen types.

Sequencing used immunoSEQ multiplex PCR; TCRdb keeps in-frame clones, though not all of them. Of over 30,000 clones listed, 80% are singletons. The length of the CDR3 is 14 residues. V lost 3 bases and J lost 5, with 14 bases in between. Germline CDR1 MNHEY, CDR2 SMNVEV (reference sequence). The study's findings and limits: After pembrolizumab, tumor-resident clones rose rapidly, then generally contracted before radiologic responses.

This clone came up a few times. Its antigen is currently unknown. The chain recombines TRBV27 with TRBJ2-7; weak D call: TRBD2 (6 bases). Sequenced here: PBMCs, sampled less than 7 weeks after starting pembrolizumab. The receptor's source is an adult with mismatch repair-deficient cancer. CDR3 coding DNA: TGTGCCAGCAGTTTGTGGGGAGGCGCTAACGAGCAGTACTTC. Its protein product is CASSLWGGANEQYF.